This TCR beta chain was recovered during a study of blood T cell repertoires in COVID-19. This clone has more than one count but fewer than ten. With 6 bases removed from V and 0 bases from J, the gap between germline ends came to 12 bases. The CDR3 runs 15 residues. Germline V lookup: CDR1 LNHDA, CDR2 SQIVND (reference sequence). The data were produced by immunoSEQ multiplex PCR, yet TCRdb's version contains in-frame clones alone and is incomplete. The repertoire holds around 26,000 clones, about 80% seen once, with 1.8% in the top ten. The chain couples TRBV19 to TRBJ1-3; the D gene is possibly TRBD1 (5 bases). This clonotype was sampled from a man older than 75 with active or convalescent COVID-19. Sequences were obtained from peripheral blood. CDR3 sequence: CASRTDDSSGNTIYF. In DNA form, the CDR3 reads TGTGCCAGTAGGACAGACGACAGCTCTGGAAACACCATATATTTT.